This T cell receptor (beta chain) was retrieved from a study of T-cell memory formation after mild COVID-19. The CDR3 is 13 residues long. With 7 bases removed from V and 1 base from J, the gap between germline ends came to 11 bases. Germline-derived CDR1 and CDR2 are SGHRS and YFSETQ. TCRdb re-called the 5' RACE reads with MiXCR, one entry per CDR3 protein. The table has 160,000 or so distinct CDR3 sequences, around 30% seen once. The rearrangement joins TRBV5-1 to TRBJ1-1, with D hard to call. The receptor's source is an adult woman who had mild COVID-19 (a few samples of this study predate the infection). Cell type and time point are not known. Source material: PBMCs or a T cell subset sorted from them (not recorded which). CDR3 sequence reads: CASRVDQNTEAFF. In DNA, the CDR3 is TGCGCCAGCCGAGTCGATCAGAACACTGAAGCTTTCTTT.